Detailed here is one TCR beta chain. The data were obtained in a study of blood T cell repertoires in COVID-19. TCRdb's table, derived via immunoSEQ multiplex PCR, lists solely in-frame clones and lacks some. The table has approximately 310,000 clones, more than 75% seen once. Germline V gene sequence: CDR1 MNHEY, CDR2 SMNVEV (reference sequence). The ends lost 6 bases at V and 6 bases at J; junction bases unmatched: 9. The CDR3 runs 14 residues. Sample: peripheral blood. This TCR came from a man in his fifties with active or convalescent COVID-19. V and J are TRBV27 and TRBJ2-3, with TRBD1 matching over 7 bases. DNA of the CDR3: TGTGCCAGCAGCACTGGACAGGACCCCGATACGCAGTATTTT. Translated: CASSTGQDPDTQYF.